One and the same sample provided the 8 T cell receptor beta chains below, sequenced in a study of blood T cell repertoires in COVID-19. Clones were sequenced by immunoSEQ multiplex PCR, and TCRdb holds only the in-frame ones, with some missing. This table holds about 200,000 clones, around nine tenths found once. Sequencing was done on a sample of peripheral blood. These receptors originate from a man aged 55 to 70 with acute or convalescent COVID-19.

The chain recombines TRBV7-9 with TRBJ1-5; a weak D match, TRBD1 (5 bases). Germline V gives CDR1 SEHNR, CDR2 FQNEAQ (reference sequence). V lost 5 bases to trimming and J lost 7 bases, with 12 bases between them. The length of the CDR3 is 13 residues. CDR3 in amino acids: CASSAEGNQPQHF. The CDR3 region has the DNA TGTGCCAGCAGCGCGGAGGGGAACCAGCCCCAGCATTTT.

The gene calls are TRBV29-1 and TRBJ1-2, with TRBD1 matching over 8 bases. The CDR3 runs to 12 residues. Per germline, CDR1 SQVTM and CDR2 ANQGSEA. The CDR3 DNA reads as TGCGTGGACAGGGAGGGCCAGGAAGGCTACACCTTC. Residues: CVDREGQEGYTF.

This chain joins TRBV7-8 and TRBJ2-3, with D possibly being TRBD1 (5 bases). The V and J ends lost 5 bases and 10 bases respectively, with 13 bases between them. Germline CDR1 reads SGHVS; CDR2 reads FQNEAQ. This CDR3 has 12 amino acids. The CDR3 spells CASSPQESAQYF. CDR3 coding DNA: TGTGCCAGCAGCCCACAGGAGTCTGCGCAGTATTTT. The full variable domain, completed using reference TRBV7-8 and TRBJ2-3, is GAGVSQSPRYKVAKRGQDVALRCDPISGHVSLFWYQQALGQGPEFLTYFQNEAQLDKSGLPSDRFFAERPEGSVSTLKIQRTQQEDSAVYLCASSPQESAQYFGPGTRLTVL.

A word on this clone: The same CDR3 also results from other DNA sequences found in this sample. V is TRBV5-4 and J is TRBJ1-3; the match to TRBD1 covers 8 bases. CDR1 is SGHNT and CDR2 is YYREEE in the germline V gene (reference sequence). V shed 0 bases, J shed 4 bases, and the junction held 6 bases outside the gene matches. The CDR3 contains 16 residues. CDR3 sequence (DNA): TGTGCCAGCAGCTTGGGGCAGGGGGCTGCGGGAAACACCATATATTTT. This encodes CASSLGQGAAGNTIYF.

This chain connects TRBV10-1 to TRBJ2-2; D possibly corresponds to TRBD2 (7 bases). Between the trimmed V and J ends, which lost 4 bases and 5 bases, there was a span of 11 bases. This CDR3 region has 14 residues. Germline CDR1 and CDR2: WNHNN and SYGVQD (reference sequence). The CDR3 loop is CASSAGGATGELFF. The CDR3 DNA reads TGCGCCAGCAGTGCGGGGGGCGCTACCGGGGAGCTGTTTTTT.

The CDR3 region has the DNA TGTGCCAGCAGCGTAGCCACAGGTAACACTGAAGCTTTCTTT. Translated: CASSVATGNTEAFF. The chain links TRBV9 to TRBJ1-1; the D gene is possibly TRBD1 (5 bases). The germline CDR1 and CDR2 sequences are SGDLS and YYNGEE. The CDR3 is made up of 14 amino acids. With 0 bases removed from V and 2 bases from J, the gap between germline ends came to 8 bases.

The chain joins TRBV5-6 to TRBJ1-1; 7 nucleotides agree with TRBD1. Trimming at V came to 4 bases and at J to 6 bases, leaving 6 bases not matched to a gene. Germline assignment: CDR1 SGHDT and CDR2 YYEEEE. The length of the CDR3 is 13 residues. This CDR3 is CASSRTGTPEAFF. CDR3 coding DNA: TGTGCCAGCAGCCGGACAGGCACCCCTGAAGCTTTCTTT.

This sequence joins TRBV5-5 and TRBJ1-1; D unclear. V was cut by 0 bases and J by 1 base, with 10 bases left in between. In germline, CDR1 is SGHKS, CDR2 YYEKEE (reference sequence). The CDR3 has 15 amino acids. CDR3 protein: CASSLGGVGNTEAFF. The CDR3 DNA is TGTGCCAGCAGCTTGGGTGGAGTAGGGAACACTGAAGCTTTCTTT.